This T cell receptor (beta chain) comes out of a study of T cells in tumors after PD-1 blockade. Across the study: Patients received pembrolizumab 200 mg every 3 weeks or cemiplimab 350 mg every 2 weeks. A subset received ongoing vismodegib 150 mg daily alongside anti-PD-1 therapy.

On this clone itself: Its antigen is unknown.

General study findings and limits: Approximately 41% of tumor TCR clonotypes were also found in blood.

The method was immunoSEQ multiplex PCR; TCRdb's version includes in-frame clones alone and lacks a portion of them. The table records fewer than 35,000 clones, 78% of them present only once. Tumor or blood genomic DNA was sequenced, with inputs of about 600 ng to 6,004 ng. The ends were cut back, 5 bases at V and 4 bases at J, with 11 bases in the middle. In germline, CDR1 is MDHEN, CDR2 SYDVKM. The CDR3 has 13 residues. The sequence was obtained from a human donor with basal cell carcinoma. This material consisted of PBMCs, taken before anti-PD-1 treatment. This chain joins TRBV28 and TRBJ1-2, with D tentatively TRBD1 (6 bases). The CDR3 bases are TGTGCCAGCAGTAATACAGGGCCCTATGGCTACACCTTC. It codes for CASSNTGPYGYTF.